This section outlines one T cell receptor (beta chain) sequence together with its context. This entry comes from a study of blood T cell repertoires in COVID-19. About the research overall: Sources were T cells, B-cell-depleted T cells, or PBMCs; the material itself was cDNA or gDNA.

Data came from immunoSEQ multiplex PCR; TCRdb stores just in-frame clones and leaves some out. The table includes some 170,000 clones, about 72% detected once. Resolution of symptoms, clearance, or two negative PCRs was present in recovered Cohort 3 donors. V was clipped by 4 bases and J by 7 bases, with 16 bases between them. The CDR3 consists of 14 residues. Germline V gene lookup returns CDR1 LNHDA and CDR2 SQIVND (reference sequence). The genes are TRBV19 and TRBJ1-1; weak D call: TRBD1 (5 bases). The TCR comes from a woman in her forties or fifties who had recovered from COVID-19. The sequencing input was PBMCs or T cells enriched from blood (not recorded which). Here the CDR3 reads CASSTPIGASEAFF. In nucleotides, the CDR3 is TGTGCCAGTAGTACCCCGATTGGGGCCAGTGAAGCTTTCTTT.